These 30 T cell receptor beta chains came from one sample sequenced in a study of Ad26.COV2.S vaccination and SARS-CoV-2 variants. Here immunoSEQ multiplex PCR was the method, and the copy in TCRdb shows in-frame clones only, minus some. Among around 450,000 clones listed, 90% were seen once. Treatment described: about 20 received Ad26.COV2.S at low or high dose, single or two shots; five or six received placebo; per-sample allocation not given. Following the first vaccine or placebo injection, samples were taken on day 63. The input for sequencing was peripheral blood, taken in a trial of Ad26.COV2.S vaccine versus placebo. The source is a person between 18 and 65 years old who received the Ad26.COV2.S COVID-19 vaccine or a placebo.

The V call is TRBV6-4, the J call TRBJ2-2; D call uncertain. The V and J ends lost 2 bases and 4 bases respectively, with 8 bases between them. The CDR3 runs 14 residues. Germline assignment: CDR1 MRHNA and CDR2 SNTAGT. Here the CDR3 reads CASSDEAGTGELFF. The CDR3 nucleotides are TGTGCCAGCAGTGACGAGGCCGGCACCGGGGAGCTGTTTTTT.

This rearrangement joins TRBV7-9 to TRBJ2-1, with no clear D. The CDR3 extends over 13 amino acids. Germline V gene lookup returns CDR1 SEHNR and CDR2 FQNEAQ (reference sequence). V lost 5 bases and J lost 9, with 14 bases in between. Written as DNA, the CDR3 is TGTGCCAGCAGCGAAACGACGGTTGGTGAGCAGTTCTTC. Its translation is CASSETTVGEQFF.

CDR3 sequence (DNA): TGTGCCAGCAGCCCCCTGACAGGGGAAGCCAAAAACATTCAGTACTTC. Protein product: CASSPLTGEAKNIQYF. V usage is TRBV7-9 and J usage is TRBJ2-4; the match to TRBD1 covers 8 bases. V was pared by 5 bases and J by 0 bases, with 6 bases of the junction left unmatched. This CDR3 is 16 amino acids long. Per the germline V gene, CDR1 is SEHNR and CDR2 is FQNEAQ (reference sequence). Full variable domain (missing parts from reference TRBV7-9 and TRBJ2-4): DTGVSQNPRHKITKRGQNVTFRCDPISEHNRLYWYRQTLGQGPEFLTYFQNEAQLEKSRLLSDRFSAERPKGSFSTLEIQRTEQGDSAMYLCASSPLTGEAKNIQYFGAGTRLSVL.

This clone has only one observation. The CDR3 sequence is CASSESGNNQPQHF. In nucleotides, the CDR3 is TGTGCCAGCAGTGAATCTGGGAACAATCAGCCCCAGCATTTT. The chain couples TRBV6-4 to TRBJ1-5; D gene ambiguous. V was clipped by 3 bases and J by 3 bases, with 9 bases between them. This CDR3 contains 14 residues. CDR1 is MRHNA and CDR2 is SNTAGT in the germline V gene.

With regard to this clone: Other DNA sequences in this specimen translate into the identical CDR3. This sequence joins TRBV7-2 and TRBJ1-1; TRBD1 aligns across 9 bases. The CDR3 contains 14 residues. Per the germline V gene, CDR1 is SGHTA and CDR2 is FQGNSA. Trimming took 5 bases from V and 2 from J; bases not matched to a gene: 3. The CDR3 is CASSQDRGNTEAFF. CDR3 in DNA: TGTGCCAGCAGCCAGGACAGGGGCAACACTGAAGCTTTCTTT.

The V gene is TRBV2, the J gene TRBJ2-2, with a weak D call TRBD1 (6 bases). Germline values: CDR1 SNHLY, CDR2 FYNNEI. The V gene lost 1 base and the J gene lost 4 bases, with 16 bases spanning the gap. This CDR3 is 17 amino acids long. CDR3 sequence (DNA): TGTGCCAGCAGTGAAGGCAGGGGCTTCACTTTCACCGGGGAGCTGTTTTTT. This encodes CASSEGRGFTFTGELFF.

V usage is TRBV28 and J usage is TRBJ1-5; 8 bases map to TRBD1. The ends lost 4 bases at V and 0 bases at J; junction bases unmatched: 5. CDR3 length equals 16 residues. Germline V CDR1 and CDR2: MDHEN, SYDVKM. The CDR3 DNA reads TGTGCCAGCAGTTCGACAGGGGAGTATAGCAATCAGCCCCAGCATTTT. Its protein product is CASSSTGEYSNQPQHF.

V usage is TRBV6-2 or TRBV6-3 and J usage is TRBJ2-7, with 9 bases lining up with TRBD2. The CDR3 has 14 amino acids. The junction had 3 bases not matched to a gene; V was cut back by 2 bases and J by 4 bases. Looked up from germline, CDR1 is MNHEY and CDR2 is SVGEGT. This CDR3 reads CASSYAGGRYEQYF. The CDR3 DNA reads TGTGCCAGCAGTTACGCGGGAGGGCGATACGAGCAGTACTTC.

This sequence joins TRBV19 and TRBJ2-4; a weak D match, TRBD2 (5 bases). There are 15 residues in the CDR3. Germline CDR1 reads LNHDA; CDR2 reads SQIVND (reference sequence). Trimming took 5 bases from V and 5 from J, leaving 16 bases between them. The CDR3 nucleotides read TGTGCCAGTAGTGCGACTCTTATCGGGGAAAACATTCAGTACTTC. Its translation: CASSATLIGENIQYF.

The V and J genes are TRBV19 and TRBJ2-7; D could derive from TRBD1 or TRBD2 (5 bases each). The CDR3 is 15 amino acids. Germline CDR1 and CDR2: LNHDA and SQIVND (reference sequence). V was clipped by 6 bases and J by 0 bases, with 15 bases between them. This chain's CDR3 is CASSWWRGDSYEQYF. In DNA form, the CDR3 reads TGTGCCAGTAGCTGGTGGAGAGGGGACTCCTACGAGCAGTACTTC.

The V gene is TRBV5-1, the J gene TRBJ1-4; possibly TRBD1 for D (6 bases). Germline assignment: CDR1 SGHRS and CDR2 YFSETQ. This CDR3 region has 12 residues. The V gene lost 4 bases and the J gene lost 12 bases, with 13 bases spanning the gap. CDR3 bases: TGCGCCAGCAGCCCCGAAGGGGGAGAACTGTTTTTT. It translates to CASSPEGGELFF.

The count of this clone is one. This chain uses TRBV2 with TRBJ2-5; 9 bases align to TRBD2. Germline values: CDR1 SNHLY, CDR2 FYNNEI. The V and J ends lost 6 bases and 2 bases, in that order; junction bases with no gene match: 7. The CDR3 length is 15 residues. In DNA form, the CDR3 reads TGTGCCAGCAGGTGGCTAGCGGGACGTCAAGAGACCCAGTACTTC. The encoded protein is CASRWLAGRQETQYF.

The genes are TRBV6-2 or TRBV6-3 and TRBJ2-3, with 13 positions matching TRBD2. Germline V gene sequence: CDR1 MNHEY, CDR2 SVGEGT. CDR3 size: 15 residues. V lost 6 bases, J lost 4 bases, and 4 bases stayed unmatched. CDR3 region: CASSRTSGRSDTQYF. The DNA of the CDR3 is TGTGCCAGCAGCAGGACTAGCGGGAGATCAGATACGCAGTATTTT.

The chain carries TRBV10-3 and TRBJ2-3, with TRBD2 identical over 7 bases. The CDR3 covers 18 residues. The V gene's germline CDR1 is ENHRY and CDR2 SYGVKD. V lost 2 bases and J lost 2; bases outside the gene matches: 13. Here the CDR3 DNA reads TGTGCCATCAGTGAGCCCAGATCTAGCGGAAGAAACACAGATACGCAGTATTTT. It translates to CAISEPRSSGRNTDTQYF.

This chain connects TRBV18 to TRBJ2-1; a possible D gene is TRBD2 (6 bases). The CDR3 extends over 15 amino acids. Trimming cost V 4 bases and J 3 bases, with 13 bases left between them. The germline V gene encodes CDR1 KGHSH and CDR2 LQKENI. The CDR3 bases are TGTGCCAGCTCACTGGAGGGGCGGAGCTACAATGAGCAGTTCTTC. Protein product: CASSLEGRSYNEQFF.

This chain joins TRBV7-2 and TRBJ2-3; 9 nucleotides agree with TRBD2. The CDR3 is 15 amino acids. Germline CDR1 SGHTA, CDR2 FQGNSA. V shed 5 bases and J 3 bases; nucleotides not matched to a gene: 6. The CDR3 DNA reads as TGTGCCAGCAGCCCCTGGACTAGCGCTACAGATACGCAGTATTTT. Its protein product is CASSPWTSATDTQYF.

V usage is TRBV11-2 and J usage is TRBJ2-1; D may be TRBD2 (5 bases). Trimming shortened V by 5 bases and J by 6 bases, and 17 bases separated the two germline ends. The CDR3 has 15 residues. The germline V gene has CDR1 SGHAT and CDR2 FQNNGV. The CDR3 nucleotides are TGTGCCAGCAGCCACGGACGGGGAAGCCCCAATGAGCAGTTCTTC. This sequence encodes CASSHGRGSPNEQFF.

V and J are TRBV27 and TRBJ1-2; 8 bases map to TRBD1. With 1 base clipped from V and 4 bases from J, the junction kept 17 bases outside the gene matches. This CDR3 comprises 19 residues. CDR1 MNHEY and CDR2 SMNVEV come from the germline V gene (reference sequence). The CDR3 is CASSLYPRRTGRGGYGYTF. For the CDR3, the DNA is TGTGCCAGCAGTTTATACCCGCGAAGGACAGGGAGGGGGGGCTATGGCTACACCTTC.

The genes are TRBV2 and TRBJ2-7; the D gene is possibly TRBD2 (5 bases). There are 13 residues in the CDR3. Germline CDR1 is SNHLY and CDR2 is FYNNEI. Deletions cut 7 bases from V and 2 bases from J, with 12 bases between. CDR3 DNA: TGTGCCAGCAAAACCGACTACACCTACGAGCAGTACTTC. Protein product: CASKTDYTYEQYF.

The CDR3 reads CATSREASGSGGEQFF. CDR3 nucleotide sequence: TGTGCCACCAGCAGAGAAGCTAGCGGGAGCGGGGGTGAGCAGTTCTTC. V and J are TRBV15 and TRBJ2-1, with 10 bases lining up with TRBD2. From germline, CDR1 is LNHNV and CDR2 YYDKDF (reference sequence). The CDR3 is made up of 16 amino acids. The junction had 8 bases not matched to a gene; V was cut back by 0 bases and J by 9 bases. The complete variable domain, with remaining parts taken from reference TRBV15 and TRBJ2-1, reads DAMVIQNPRYQVTQFGKPVTLSCSQTLNHNVMYWYQQKSSQAPKLLFHYYDKDFNNEADTPDNFQSRRPNTSFCFLDIRSPGLGDTAMYLCATSREASGSGGEQFFGPGTRLTVL.

This chain links TRBV29-1 with TRBJ1-1, with 8 bases fitting TRBD1. CDR1 is SQVTM, CDR2 ANQGSEA, per germline. The CDR3 covers 13 residues. Losses at the gene ends were 6 bases for V and 0 bases for J; bases not matched to a gene: 3. The CDR3 DNA is TGCAGCGTATTGGACAGGGTGAACACTGAAGCTTTCTTT. Residues: CSVLDRVNTEAFF. Supplemented by reference TRBV29-1 and TRBJ1-1, the full variable domain reads SAVISQKPSRDICQRGTSLTIQCQVDSQVTMMFWYRQQPGQSLTLIATANQGSEATYESGFVIDKFPISRPNLTFSTLTVSNMSPEDSSIYLCSVLDRVNTEAFFGQGTRLTVV.

This clone came up once. This chain links TRBV5-5 with TRBJ2-2, with D possibly TRBD2 on 6 matching bases. The CDR3 totals 17 residues. Trimming pared 7 bases from V and 4 bases from J, leaving 23 bases between. CDR1 SGHKS and CDR2 YYEKEE come from the germline V gene (reference sequence). CDR3 sequence: CASSIPGLDDSTGELFF. For the CDR3, the DNA is TGTGCCAGCTCCATACCGGGACTCGATGATTCCACCGGGGAGCTGTTTTTT. The whole variable domain, filled in from reference TRBV5-5 and TRBJ2-2, reads DAGVTQSPTHLIKTRGQQVTLRCSPISGHKSVSWYQQVLGQGPQFIFQYYEKEERGRGNFPDRFSARQFPNYSSELNVNALLLGDSALYLCASSIPGLDDSTGELFFGEGSRLTVL.

This chain links TRBV7-9 with TRBJ2-7; 8 positions agree with TRBD2. Germline values: CDR1 SEHNR, CDR2 FQNEAQ (reference sequence). Trimming took 3 bases from V and 5 from J; bases not matched to a gene: 6. The CDR3 spans 14 residues. The CDR3 sequence: CASSFISGSDEQYF. In nucleotides, the CDR3 is TGTGCCAGCAGCTTCATAAGCGGGAGCGACGAGCAGTACTTC. Full variable domain (rest looked up from reference TRBV7-9 and TRBJ2-7): DTGVSQNPRHKITKRGQNVTFRCDPISEHNRLYWYRQTLGQGPEFLTYFQNEAQLEKSRLLSDRFSAERPKGSFSTLEIQRTEQGDSAMYLCASSFISGSDEQYFGPGTRLTVT.

The chain joins TRBV27 to TRBJ2-1; 14 bases are shared with TRBD2. CDR1 and CDR2 from the germline V gene are MNHEY and SMNVEV (reference sequence). The trim removed 3 bases at V and 6 bases at J, leaving 1 base unmatched. The CDR3 length is 15 residues. The CDR3 nucleotides read TGTGCCAGCAGTTTGACTAGCGGGAGGGCCAATGAGCAGTTCTTC. It specifies CASSLTSGRANEQFF.

This chain joins TRBV21-1 and TRBJ2-3; the table gives TRBD1 as D, unverified against the DNA. TRBV21-1 is shown as a pseudogene. The CDR3 has 17 amino acids. CDR3 bases: TGTGCCAGCAGCAAAGTGTCCGGACAGGGATCGGCAGATACGCAGTATTTT. Protein: CASSKVSGQGSADTQYF.

This sequence joins TRBV28 and TRBJ1-5; TRBD1 matches 9 bases. There are 14 residues in the CDR3. J lost 11 bases, V lost 8 bases, and 13 bases had no gene match. Germline lookup yields CDR1 MDHEN and CDR2 SYDVKM. The CDR3 DNA sequence: TGTGCCAGCGGGGACAGGGTCCCGGGGTTGTCCCAGCATTTT. The encoded protein is CASGDRVPGLSQHF.

This clone was counted once. This chain uses TRBV28 with TRBJ1-2; 9 nucleotides line up with TRBD1. The J segment lost 3 bases and the V segment lost 6 bases, leaving 8 bases of the junction unmatched. The CDR3 is 15 amino acids. Germline loops: CDR1 MDHEN, CDR2 SYDVKM. CDR3 DNA: TGTGCCAGCAGCCCCGGGAGGGACAGGGACTATGGCTACACCTTC. Amino acids: CASSPGRDRDYGYTF.

The V gene is TRBV9, the J gene TRBJ1-3; the D is unclear. CDR1 is SGDLS and CDR2 is YYNGEE in the germline V gene. The V end was cut by 0 bases, the J end by 0 bases, with 4 bases between. The CDR3 totals 14 residues. The CDR3 reads CASSVGTSGNTIYF. The CDR3 DNA follows: TGTGCCAGCAGCGTAGGTACCTCTGGAAACACCATATATTTT.

This clone came up a few times. The V gene is TRBV5-6, the J gene TRBJ2-7; 7 positions agree with TRBD1. The CDR3 is 14 residues long. With V trimmed by 5 bases and J by 1 base, 6 bases remained unmatched. Germline V gene sequence: CDR1 SGHDT, CDR2 YYEEEE. In nucleotides, the CDR3 is TGTGCCAGCAGACGTCGGACAGGATCCTACGAGCAGTACTTC. Translated: CASRRRTGSYEQYF.

The genes are TRBV28 and TRBJ2-5; 12 bases agree with TRBD2. V lost 4 bases to trimming and J lost 3 bases; unmatched junction nucleotides: 12. The length of the CDR3 is 18 residues. Germline loops: CDR1 MDHEN, CDR2 SYDVKM. CDR3 sequence reads: CASSSSGLAGKHEETQYF. The CDR3 DNA follows: TGTGCCAGCAGTTCATCAGGACTAGCGGGAAAACACGAAGAGACCCAGTACTTC.